The source of this T cell receptor (beta chain) is a study of blood T cell repertoires in COVID-19. The CDR3 spans 14 residues. The germline CDR1 and CDR2 sequences are MNHNY and SVGAGI (reference sequence). V was shortened by 4 bases and J by 5 bases, with 14 bases between the two germline ends. The table came from immunoSEQ multiplex PCR; TCRdb's copy has only in-frame clones and leaves some out. The profile covers about 120,000 clones, with about 85% appearing a single time and roughly 1.5% taken by the ten largest. The rearrangement uses TRBV6-6 and TRBJ1-2, with D perhaps TRBD1 (6 bases). The clonotype originates from a man in his forties with acute or convalescent COVID-19. Specimen: peripheral blood. The CDR3 nucleotides read TGTGCCAGCAGTTCCCGACAGGTTCCTTATGGCTACACCTTC. This encodes CASSSRQVPYGYTF.